These T cell receptor beta chains were read from a single sample in a study of blood T cell repertoires in COVID-19. Repertoires were generated with immunoSEQ multiplex PCR, while TCRdb's copy carries only in-frame clones and drops some. The table shows about 220,000 clones, with 83% occurring only once. The sample was PBMCs or T cells enriched from blood (not recorded which). These receptors originate from a woman between 40 and 55 years old who had been exposed to COVID-19. The CDR3 runs from the conserved cysteine through the conserved F or W. A D gene is named only where the DNA matches it firmly. Expanded clones are given a class, and other clones once, few, many or no size at all.

J: TRBJ2-7; V: TRBV29-1; length: 14; size: -; D: TRBD1; CDR3: CSASDRTSSYEQYF; DNA: TGCAGCGCTTCGGACAGGACTTCTTCCTACGAGCAGTACTTC
J: TRBJ1-2; V: TRBV6-5; length: 14; size: -; D: TRBD1; CDR3: CASSTGTAYEGYTF; DNA: TGTGCCAGCAGTACCGGGACAGCTTATGAGGGCTACACCTTC
J: TRBJ2-3; V: TRBV7-2; length: 17; size: -; D: TRBD2; CDR3: CASSLVGDSGQRDTQYF; DNA: TGTGCCAGCAGCTTAGTGGGGGATAGCGGGCAGAGAGATACGCAGTATTTT
J: TRBJ2-7; V: TRBV5-8; length: 11; size: -; D: -; CDR3: CASSLQYEQYF; DNA: TGTGCCAGCAGCTTGCAATACGAGCAGTACTTC
J: TRBJ1-2; V: TRBV7-9; length: 13; size: -; D: -; CDR3: CASSSWTDYGYTF; DNA: TGTGCCAGCAGCTCCTGGACAGACTATGGCTACACCTTC
J: TRBJ1-6; V: TRBV6-5; length: 13; size: -; D: -; CDR3: CASSYLGDSPLHF; DNA: TGTGCCAGCAGTTACTTAGGGGATTCACCCCTCCACTTT
J: TRBJ1-1; V: TRBV4-2; length: 15; size: once; D: -; CDR3: CASSQGALTGTEAFF; DNA: TGTGCCAGCAGCCAAGGGGCGCTCACGGGGACTGAAGCTTTCTTT
J: TRBJ1-1; V: TRBV6-9; length: 15; size: -; D: -; CDR3: CASSYSAGVNTEAFF; DNA: TGTGCCAGCAGTTATTCGGCCGGGGTGAACACTGAAGCTTTCTTT
J: TRBJ1-2; V: TRBV4-1; length: 13; size: -; D: -; CDR3: CASSQGQNYGYTF; DNA: TGCGCCAGCAGCCAAGGACAGAACTATGGCTACACCTTC
J: TRBJ1-1; V: TRBV28; length: 14; size: -; D: -; CDR3: CASNSLGEDTEAFF; DNA: TGTGCCAGCAACTCCCTGGGGGAGGACACTGAAGCTTTCTTT
J: TRBJ1-1; V: TRBV28; length: 14; size: -; D: -; CDR3: CASFNSDYDSSAFF; DNA: TGTGCCAGCTTCAATTCGGATTACGACTCATCAGCTTTCTTT
J: TRBJ2-4; V: TRBV7-2; length: 16; size: -; D: TRBD2; CDR3: CASSLSSRGGKNIQYF; DNA: TGTGCCAGCAGCTTAAGTTCCCGGGGGGGGAAAAACATTCAGTACTTC
J: TRBJ2-2; V: TRBV4-1; length: 18; size: -; D: TRBD1; CDR3: CASSQEVLDRGFTGELFF; DNA: TGCGCCAGCAGCCAAGAGGTCTTGGACAGGGGATTTACCGGGGAGCTGTTTTTT
J: TRBJ1-6; V: TRBV27; length: 14; size: -; D: TRBD1; CDR3: CASRELGQASPLHF; DNA: TGTGCCAGCAGAGAGTTGGGACAGGCTTCACCCCTCCACTTT
J: TRBJ2-3; V: TRBV6-5; length: 15; size: -; D: -; CDR3: CASSWTASSTDTQYF; DNA: TGTGCCAGCAGTTGGACAGCATCTAGCACAGATACGCAGTATTTT
J: TRBJ2-7; V: TRBV3-1/TRBV3-2; length: 12; size: -; D: -; CDR3: CASSQGAYEQYF; DNA: TGTGCCAGCAGCCAAGGAGCCTACGAGCAGTACTTC
J: TRBJ2-5; V: TRBV2; length: 13; size: -; D: -; CDR3: CASGTQLAETQYF; DNA: TGTGCCAGCGGGACTCAACTTGCGGAGACCCAGTACTTC
J: TRBJ1-4; V: TRBV7-8; length: 14; size: -; D: -; CDR3: CASSLPDTREKLFF; DNA: TGTGCCAGCAGCTTACCGGACACGCGTGAAAAACTGTTTTTT
J: TRBJ1-1; V: TRBV2; length: 17; size: -; D: TRBD1; CDR3: CASRGPGQGTSDTEAFF; DNA: TGTGCCAGCAGGGGTCCGGGACAGGGGACGTCGGACACTGAAGCTTTCTTT
J: TRBJ1-1; V: TRBV9; length: 14; size: -; D: -; CDR3: CASSLTNARGGAFF; DNA: TGTGCCAGCAGCCTTACTAATGCCAGAGGGGGAGCTTTCTTT
J: TRBJ1-5; V: TRBV5-1; length: 14; size: -; D: -; CDR3: CASSLGGLGQPQHF; DNA: TGCGCCAGCAGCTTGGGGGGCCTTGGGCAGCCCCAGCATTTT
J: TRBJ1-2; V: TRBV5-1; length: 16; size: -; D: -; CDR3: CASSLGLRLSNYGYTF; DNA: TGCGCCAGCAGCTTGGGGTTGCGGTTATCTAACTATGGCTACACCTTC
J: TRBJ1-4; V: TRBV19; length: 14; size: -; D: -; CDR3: CASSTGQFNEKLFF; DNA: TGTGCCAGTAGCACTGGACAGTTTAATGAAAAACTGTTTTTT
J: TRBJ1-1; V: TRBV28; length: 12; size: -; D: -; CDR3: CASSLRGREAFF; DNA: TGTGCCAGCAGTTTGAGGGGGAGAGAAGCTTTCTTT
J: TRBJ1-4; V: TRBV27; length: 14; size: -; D: -; CDR3: CASSFGGVGEKLFF; DNA: TGTGCCAGCAGTTTTGGAGGGGTCGGGGAAAAACTGTTTTTT
J: TRBJ1-1; V: TRBV27; length: 13; size: -; D: TRBD1; CDR3: CASTPTGRTEAFF; DNA: TGTGCCAGCACCCCGACAGGGCGAACTGAAGCTTTCTTT
J: TRBJ2-7; V: TRBV27; length: 12; size: -; D: -; CDR3: CASSSPSYEQYF; DNA: TGTGCCAGCAGCTCCCCCTCCTACGAGCAGTACTTC
J: TRBJ1-4; V: TRBV7-8; length: 13; size: -; D: -; CDR3: CASSLGSHEKLFF; DNA: TGTGCCAGCAGTCTAGGAAGTCATGAAAAACTGTTTTTT
J: TRBJ2-3; V: TRBV9; length: 16; size: -; D: -; CDR3: CASSVRQSPETDTQYF; DNA: TGTGCCAGCAGCGTCCGACAGTCCCCTGAGACAGATACGCAGTATTTT
J: TRBJ1-5; V: TRBV9; length: 15; size: -; D: TRBD1; CDR3: CASSTGQGRIQPQHF; DNA: TGTGCCAGCAGCACTGGACAGGGGCGAATTCAGCCCCAGCATTTT
J: TRBJ1-4; V: TRBV7-2; length: 15; size: -; D: -; CDR3: CASSLAARGNEKLFF; DNA: TGTGCCAGCAGCTTAGCGGCCAGGGGTAATGAAAAACTGTTTTTT
J: TRBJ1-2; V: TRBV30; length: 12; size: -; D: -; CDR3: CAWSTTVYGYTF; DNA: TGTGCCTGGAGTACCACGGTCTATGGCTACACCTTC
J: TRBJ1-4; V: TRBV7-9; length: 13; size: once; D: -; CDR3: CASSLDAGSQLFF; DNA: TGTGCCAGCAGCTTAGACGCCGGATCACAGCTGTTTTTT
J: TRBJ1-1; V: TRBV10-3; length: 14; size: -; D: TRBD1; CDR3: CAISGGTGRNEAFF; DNA: TGTGCCATCAGTGGGGGGACAGGGAGAAATGAAGCTTTCTTT
J: TRBJ1-1; V: TRBV18; length: 14; size: -; D: -; CDR3: CASSETEMNTEAFF; DNA: TGTGCCAGCTCCGAGACAGAAATGAACACTGAAGCTTTCTTT
J: TRBJ1-3; V: TRBV7-8; length: 16; size: -; D: TRBD1; CDR3: CASSATGGTTGNTIYF; DNA: TGTGCCAGCAGCGCGACAGGGGGAACGACTGGAAACACCATATATTTT
J: TRBJ1-6; V: TRBV7-9; length: 15; size: -; D: -; CDR3: CASSPPGGNNSPLHF; DNA: TGTGCCAGCAGCCCCCCCGGAGGAAATAATTCACCCCTCCACTTT